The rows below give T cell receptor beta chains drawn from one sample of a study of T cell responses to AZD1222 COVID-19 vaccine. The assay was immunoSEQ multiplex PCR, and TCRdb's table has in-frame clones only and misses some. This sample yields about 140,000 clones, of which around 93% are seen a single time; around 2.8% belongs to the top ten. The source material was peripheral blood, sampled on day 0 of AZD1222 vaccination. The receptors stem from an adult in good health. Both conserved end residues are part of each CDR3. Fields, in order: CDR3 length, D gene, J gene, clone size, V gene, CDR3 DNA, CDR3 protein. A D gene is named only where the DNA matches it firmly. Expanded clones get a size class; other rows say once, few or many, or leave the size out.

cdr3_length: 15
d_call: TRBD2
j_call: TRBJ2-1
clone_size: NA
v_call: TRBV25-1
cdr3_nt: TGTGCCAGCAGTGAACAAGCGGGAGGCTACAATGAGCAGTTCTTC
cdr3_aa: CASSEQAGGYNEQFF

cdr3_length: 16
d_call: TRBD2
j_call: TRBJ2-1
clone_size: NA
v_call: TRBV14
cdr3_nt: TGTGCCAGCAGCCATAGCGGGAGAGTATCCTACAATGAGCAGTTCTTC
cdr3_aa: CASSHSGRVSYNEQFF

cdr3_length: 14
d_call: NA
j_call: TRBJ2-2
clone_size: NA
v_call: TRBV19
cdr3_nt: TGTGCCAGTAGGTCCGGGCCGAGGTACGGGGAGCTGTTTTTT
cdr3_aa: CASRSGPRYGELFF

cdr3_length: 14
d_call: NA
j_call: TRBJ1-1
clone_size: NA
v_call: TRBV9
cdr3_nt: TGTGCCAGCAGCGTAGCGGGCCCGTTAGCTGAAGCTTTCTTT
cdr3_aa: CASSVAGPLAEAFF

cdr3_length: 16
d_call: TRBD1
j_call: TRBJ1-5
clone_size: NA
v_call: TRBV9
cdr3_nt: TGTGCCAGCAGCGGATCCCCGCGCGACAGGGAGCAGCCCCAGCATTTT
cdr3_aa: CASSGSPRDREQPQHF

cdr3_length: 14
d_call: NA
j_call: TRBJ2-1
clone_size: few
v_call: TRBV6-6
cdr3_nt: TGTGCCACGCGGTGGGGGGACTCCTACAATGAGCAGTTCTTC
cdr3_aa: CATRWGDSYNEQFF

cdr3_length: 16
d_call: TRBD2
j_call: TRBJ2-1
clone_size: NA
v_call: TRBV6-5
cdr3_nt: TGTGCCAGCAGTTACTCGCGGACTAGGGCCTACAATGAGCAGTTCTTC
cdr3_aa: CASSYSRTRAYNEQFF

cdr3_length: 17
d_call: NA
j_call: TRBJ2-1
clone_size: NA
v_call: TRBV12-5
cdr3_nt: TGTGCTAGTGGACTTAGACCCGGGACCGCATTCAACAATGAGCAGTTCTTC
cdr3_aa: CASGLRPGTAFNNEQFF

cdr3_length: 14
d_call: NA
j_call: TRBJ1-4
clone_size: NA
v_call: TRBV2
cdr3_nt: TGTGCCAGCGGTGGAAGGGCAACTAATGAAAAACTGTTTTTT
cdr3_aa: CASGGRATNEKLFF

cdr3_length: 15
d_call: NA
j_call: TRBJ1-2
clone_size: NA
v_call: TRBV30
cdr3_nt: TGTGCCTGGAGGTCCCGGGGCTTAGTGATTGATGGCTACACCTTC
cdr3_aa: CAWRSRGLVIDGYTF

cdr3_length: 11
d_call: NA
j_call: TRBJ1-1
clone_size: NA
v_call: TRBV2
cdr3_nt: TGTGCCAGCAGTGGAACCACTGAAGCTTTCTTT
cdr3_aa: CASSGTTEAFF

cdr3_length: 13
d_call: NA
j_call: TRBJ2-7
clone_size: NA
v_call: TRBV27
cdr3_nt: TGTGCCAGCAGTAATGGGGTAACTAAGGAGCAGTACTTC
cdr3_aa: CASSNGVTKEQYF

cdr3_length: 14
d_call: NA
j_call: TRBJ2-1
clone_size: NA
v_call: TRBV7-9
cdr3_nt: TGTGCCAGCAGCCTCGGGGGACCCTACAATGAGCAGTTCTTC
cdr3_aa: CASSLGGPYNEQFF

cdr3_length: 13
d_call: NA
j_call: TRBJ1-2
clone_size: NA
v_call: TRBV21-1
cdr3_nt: TGTGCCAGCAGCGGAGAGACAGGGGATGGCTACACCTTC
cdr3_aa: CASSGETGDGYTF

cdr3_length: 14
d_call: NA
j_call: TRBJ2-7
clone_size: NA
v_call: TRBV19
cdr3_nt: TGTGCCAGTTCCGACAGGCCCGACTGGGACGAGCAGTACTTC
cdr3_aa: CASSDRPDWDEQYF

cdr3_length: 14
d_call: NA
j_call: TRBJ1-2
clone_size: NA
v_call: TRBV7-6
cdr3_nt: TGTGCCAGCAGCACCGGGGGAGGGCTGGGAGGCTACACCTTC
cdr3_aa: CASSTGGGLGGYTF

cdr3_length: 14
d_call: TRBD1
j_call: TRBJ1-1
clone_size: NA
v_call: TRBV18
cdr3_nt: TGTGCCAGCTCACCAAGGCAGGGGGCGGAGGAAGCTTTCTTT
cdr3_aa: CASSPRQGAEEAFF

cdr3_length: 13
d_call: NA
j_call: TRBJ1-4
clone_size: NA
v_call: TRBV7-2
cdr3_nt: TGTGCCAGCAGCTTAAACAGGGATGAGAAACTGTTTTTT
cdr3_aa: CASSLNRDEKLFF

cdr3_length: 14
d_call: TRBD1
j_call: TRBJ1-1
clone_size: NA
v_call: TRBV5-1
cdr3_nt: TGCGCCAGCAGCCTTCAGGGGGCAGGCACTGAAGCTTTCTTT
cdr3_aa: CASSLQGAGTEAFF

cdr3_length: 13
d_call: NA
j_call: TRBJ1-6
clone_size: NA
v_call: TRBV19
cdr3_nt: TGTGCCAGTAGAAGGGTCCAGGACTCACCCCTCCACTTT
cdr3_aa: CASRRVQDSPLHF

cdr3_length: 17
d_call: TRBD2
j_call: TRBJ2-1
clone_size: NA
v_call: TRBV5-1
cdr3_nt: TGCGCCAGCAGCTTGTCTCCTAGCGGGAGGGTAGGAAATGAGCAGTTCTTC
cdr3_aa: CASSLSPSGRVGNEQFF

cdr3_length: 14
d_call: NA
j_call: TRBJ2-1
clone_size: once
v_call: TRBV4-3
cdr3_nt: TGCGCCAGCAGCCAAGTGACACCGAGCAATGAGCAGTTCTTC
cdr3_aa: CASSQVTPSNEQFF

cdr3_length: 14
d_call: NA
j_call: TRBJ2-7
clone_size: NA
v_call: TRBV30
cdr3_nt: TGTGCCGAGAAAAGGGGCAGGGACTTCGGGGAGCAGTACTTC
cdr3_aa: CAEKRGRDFGEQYF

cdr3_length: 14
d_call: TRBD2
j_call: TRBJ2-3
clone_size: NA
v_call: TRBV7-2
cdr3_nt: TGTGCCAGCACCCGGGGTAGCGGGGGGGATACGCAGTATTTT
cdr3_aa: CASTRGSGGDTQYF

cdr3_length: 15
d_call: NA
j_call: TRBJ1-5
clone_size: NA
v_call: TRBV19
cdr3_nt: TGTGCCAGTAGACCCCCTCTCGGTAGCAATCAGCCCCAGCATTTT
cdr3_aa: CASRPPLGSNQPQHF

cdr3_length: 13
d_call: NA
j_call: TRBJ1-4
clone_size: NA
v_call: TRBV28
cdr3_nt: TGTGCCAGCAGTTTAGATCCCAATGAAAAACTGTTTTTT
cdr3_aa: CASSLDPNEKLFF

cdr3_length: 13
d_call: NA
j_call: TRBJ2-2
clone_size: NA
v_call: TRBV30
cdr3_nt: TGTGCCTGGAGTGAGAGCGGTCGCGGGGAGCTGTTTTTT
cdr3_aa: CAWSESGRGELFF

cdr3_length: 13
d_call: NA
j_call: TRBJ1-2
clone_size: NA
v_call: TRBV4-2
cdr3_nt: TGTGCCAGCAGCCAAGCAGGGGAGAATGGCTACACCTTC
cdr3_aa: CASSQAGENGYTF

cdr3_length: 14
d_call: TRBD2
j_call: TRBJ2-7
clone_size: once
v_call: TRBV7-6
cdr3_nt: TGTGCCAGCAGCCCCGGGACTAGTACTTACGAGCAGTACTTC
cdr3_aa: CASSPGTSTYEQYF

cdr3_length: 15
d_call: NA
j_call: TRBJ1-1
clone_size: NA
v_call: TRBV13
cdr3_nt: TGTGCCAGCAGCAGGATTTCCGGGGGCGGCACTGAAGCTTTCTTT
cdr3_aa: CASSRISGGGTEAFF

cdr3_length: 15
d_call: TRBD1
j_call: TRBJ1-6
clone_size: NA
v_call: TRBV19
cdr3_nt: TGTGCCACTAGAAAGGACAGGGCCAATAATTCACCCCTCCACTTT
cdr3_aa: CATRKDRANNSPLHF

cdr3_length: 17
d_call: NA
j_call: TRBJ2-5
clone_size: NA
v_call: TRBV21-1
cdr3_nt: TGTGCCAGCAGCAAAGGTAGGACTAGCGGGATCCAAGAGACCCAGTACTTC
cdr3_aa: CASSKGRTSGIQETQYF

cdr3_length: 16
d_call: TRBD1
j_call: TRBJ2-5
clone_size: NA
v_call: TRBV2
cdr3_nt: TGTGCCAGCAGCCCCAGGACAGGGCGAAGCCAAGAGACCCAGTACTTC
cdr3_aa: CASSPRTGRSQETQYF

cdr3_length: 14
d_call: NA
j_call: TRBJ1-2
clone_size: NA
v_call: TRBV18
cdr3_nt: TGTGCCAGCTCACCCTCCGCTCGGGAGCGGGGCTACACCTTC
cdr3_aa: CASSPSARERGYTF

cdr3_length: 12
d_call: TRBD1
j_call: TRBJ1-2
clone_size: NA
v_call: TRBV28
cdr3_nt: TGTGCCAGCACGGGACAGGGCTATGGCTACACCTTC
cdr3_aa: CASTGQGYGYTF

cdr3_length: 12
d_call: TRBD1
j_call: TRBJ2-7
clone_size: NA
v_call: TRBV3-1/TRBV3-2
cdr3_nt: TGTGCCAGCAGCCGGACAGGTTACGAGCAGTACTTC
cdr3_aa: CASSRTGYEQYF

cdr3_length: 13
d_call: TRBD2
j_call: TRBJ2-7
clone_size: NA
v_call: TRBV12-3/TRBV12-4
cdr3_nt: TGTGCCAGCAGTCTCGAGCGGGGTTACGGGCAGTACTTC
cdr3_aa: CASSLERGYGQYF

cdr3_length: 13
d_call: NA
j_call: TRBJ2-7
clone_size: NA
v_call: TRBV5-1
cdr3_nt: TGCGCCAGCAGCTTGGTTAGCGACGGCGAGCAGTACTTC
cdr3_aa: CASSLVSDGEQYF

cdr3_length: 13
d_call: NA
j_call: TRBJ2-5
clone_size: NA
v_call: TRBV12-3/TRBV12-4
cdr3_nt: TGTGCCAGCAGCAACTATGCTGGGGAGACCCAGTACTTC
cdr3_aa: CASSNYAGETQYF

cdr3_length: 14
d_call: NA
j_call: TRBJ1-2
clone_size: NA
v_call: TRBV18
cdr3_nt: TGTGCCAGCTCACCACCGGGTGTACTCCATGGCTACACCTTC
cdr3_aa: CASSPPGVLHGYTF

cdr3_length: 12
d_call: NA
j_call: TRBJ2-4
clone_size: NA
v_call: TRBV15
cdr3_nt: TGTGCCACCCGGGTTGAGGGAAACATTCAGTACTTC
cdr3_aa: CATRVEGNIQYF

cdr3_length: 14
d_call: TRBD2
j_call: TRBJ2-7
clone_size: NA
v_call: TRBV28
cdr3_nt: TGTGCCAGCACTAGCGGGGTAGGAACCTACGAGCAGTACTTC
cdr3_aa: CASTSGVGTYEQYF

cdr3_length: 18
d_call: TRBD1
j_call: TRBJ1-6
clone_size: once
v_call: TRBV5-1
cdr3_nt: TGCGCCAGCAGCTTGGAGGGACAGGGAAGCTCCTATAATTCACCCCTCCACTTT
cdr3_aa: CASSLEGQGSSYNSPLHF

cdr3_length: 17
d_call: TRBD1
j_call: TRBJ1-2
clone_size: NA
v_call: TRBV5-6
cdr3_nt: TGTGCCAGCAGCGCCTTAGCGTTGGAGGGACAGGGCGTAAGCTACACCTTC
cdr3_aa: CASSALALEGQGVSYTF

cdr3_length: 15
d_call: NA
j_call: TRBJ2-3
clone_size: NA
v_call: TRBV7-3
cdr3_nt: TGTGCCAGCAGCTCCTTACCAACTAGCACAGATACGCAGTATTTT
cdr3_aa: CASSSLPTSTDTQYF

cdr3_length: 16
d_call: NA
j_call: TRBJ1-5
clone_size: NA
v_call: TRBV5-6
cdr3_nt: TGTGCCAGCAGCAGCTGGACTGTCAATAGCAATCAGCCCCAGCATTTT
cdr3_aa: CASSSWTVNSNQPQHF

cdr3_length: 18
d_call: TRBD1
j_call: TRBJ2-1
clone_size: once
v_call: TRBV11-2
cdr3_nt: TGTGCCAGCAGCCTCCTTACTGGGAGGACAGGGGTCAGAGATGAGCAGTTCTTC
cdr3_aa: CASSLLTGRTGVRDEQFF

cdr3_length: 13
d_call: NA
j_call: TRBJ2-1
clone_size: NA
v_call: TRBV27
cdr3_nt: TGTGCCGGCACTAGCTTAATCTCTAATGAGCAGTTCTTC
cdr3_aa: CAGTSLISNEQFF

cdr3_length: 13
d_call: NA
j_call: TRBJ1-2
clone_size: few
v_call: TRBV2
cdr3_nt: TGTGCCAGCAGTGTCGGAGGGCTTGATGGCTACACCTTC
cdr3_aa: CASSVGGLDGYTF

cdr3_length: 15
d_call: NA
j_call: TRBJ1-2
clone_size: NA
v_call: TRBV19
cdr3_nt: TGTGCCAGTAGTAGGGATAGGGGGACTCAATCTGGCTACACCTTC
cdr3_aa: CASSRDRGTQSGYTF

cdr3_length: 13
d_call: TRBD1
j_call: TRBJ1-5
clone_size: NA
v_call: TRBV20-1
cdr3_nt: TGCAGTGCCAGTACAGGGGGCGGTCAGCCCCAGCATTTT
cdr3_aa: CSASTGGGQPQHF

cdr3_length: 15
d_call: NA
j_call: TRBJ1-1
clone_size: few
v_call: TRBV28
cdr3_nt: TGTGCCAGCAGTTTAATCTCCAGGTCATACACTGAAGCTTTCTTT
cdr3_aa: CASSLISRSYTEAFF

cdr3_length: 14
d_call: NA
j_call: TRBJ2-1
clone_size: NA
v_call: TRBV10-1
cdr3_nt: TGCGCCAGCAGTGACCTGGGACGAGACAATGAGCAGTTCTTC
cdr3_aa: CASSDLGRDNEQFF

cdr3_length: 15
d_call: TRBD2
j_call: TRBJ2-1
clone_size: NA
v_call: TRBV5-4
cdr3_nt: TGTGCCAGCAGCCGGACTAGCGGGGCCTACAATGAGCAGTTCTTC
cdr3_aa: CASSRTSGAYNEQFF

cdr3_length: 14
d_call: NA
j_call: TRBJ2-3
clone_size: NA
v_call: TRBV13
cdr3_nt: TGTGCCAGCAGCTGGGGTTCAGCCACAGATACGCAGTATTTT
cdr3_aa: CASSWGSATDTQYF